This is a list of T cell receptor beta chains from one sample in a study of OX40 agonist ivuxolimab in advanced cancers. The table came from immunoSEQ multiplex PCR; TCRdb's copy has only in-frame clones and leaves some out. The data show around 55,000 clones, approximately 83% seen once. Source: CD4+ or CD8+ T cells sorted from blood, taken in a trial of the OX40 agonist ivuxolimab. Receptor source: an adult with an advanced solid tumor such as melanoma, head and neck, liver or kidney cancer. The CDR3 runs from the conserved cysteine through the conserved F or W. Fields, in order: D gene, J gene, clone size, V gene, CDR3 DNA, CDR3 protein. The D gene is left open where the match is weak. Clone size appears in some rows only: once, few, many, or a class for an expanded clone.

.,TRBJ1-1,.,TRBV28,TGTGCCAGCATAAAGCGCACTGAAGCTTTCTTT,CASIKRTEAFF
.,TRBJ1-2,few,TRBV13,TGTGCCAGCAGCACTACGGACAGCGAGAGCTATGGCTACACCTTC,CASSTTDSESYGYTF
.,TRBJ2-7,.,TRBV9,TGTGCCAGCAGCGTAGGTCAGGGCTTAACCTACGAGCAGTACTTC,CASSVGQGLTYEQYF
.,TRBJ2-2,.,TRBV6-5,TGTGCCACCTTTACGTCTTCATCCACCGGGGAGCTGTTTTTT,CATFTSSSTGELFF
.,TRBJ2-3,.,TRBV7-6,TGTGCCAGCAGCTTAGAGGGGAGCACAGATACGCAGTATTTT,CASSLEGSTDTQYF
.,TRBJ2-1,.,TRBV4-1,TGCGCCAGCAGCCAAGATGATGGGCTAGCCTCAAGGGTGGGGTTCTTC,CASSQDDGLASRVGFF
TRBD1,TRBJ1-1,.,TRBV4-1,TGCGCCAGCAGCCAAGGGTGGACAGGGAGAGGTTTCTCTGAAGCTTTCTTT,CASSQGWTGRGFSEAFF
.,TRBJ2-3,.,TRBV19,TGTGCCAGTAGTATGACTGGAGATACGCAGTATTTT,CASSMTGDTQYF
.,TRBJ2-7,.,TRBV7-3,TGTGCCAGCAGCTTAACGGGACAAGAAGCCTACGAGCAGTACTTC,CASSLTGQEAYEQYF
TRBD1,TRBJ1-1,.,TRBV13,TGTGCCAGCAGCGGCAGCCCGGGACAGAGCCTGAACACTGAAGCTTTCTTT,CASSGSPGQSLNTEAFF
.,TRBJ2-5,.,TRBV6-6,TGTGCCAGCAGTTACTCCGAGGGGAGTGAGACCCAGTACTTC,CASSYSEGSETQYF
.,TRBJ2-7,.,TRBV5-6,TGTGCCAGCAGCGATACAGTACCCTACGAGCAGTACTTC,CASSDTVPYEQYF
.,TRBJ1-5,.,TRBV5-6,TGTGCCAGCAGCTTGTCCCAGGGTAAACAGCCCCAGCATTTT,CASSLSQGKQPQHF
.,TRBJ2-4,.,TRBV4-3,TGCGCCAGCAGCCAAGGACTCAGGTGGGACTGGGGGGACATTCAGTACTTC,CASSQGLRWDWGDIQYF
.,TRBJ1-3,.,TRBV6-5,TGTGCCAGCAGCCCCGCAGGCCCAAACACCATATATTTT,CASSPAGPNTIYF
.,TRBJ1-5,.,TRBV4-1,TGCGCCAGCAGCCAAGGTTCAGGGGTCAATCAGCCCCAGCATTTT,CASSQGSGVNQPQHF
.,TRBJ2-5,.,TRBV28,TGTGCCAGCAGTTCCAGGAACCAAGAGACCCAGTACTTC,CASSSRNQETQYF
TRBD1,TRBJ1-1,.,TRBV19,TGTGCCAGTAGCACATCAACAGGGGGTGGTGAAGCTTTCTTT,CASSTSTGGGEAFF
.,TRBJ2-7,once,TRBV20-1,TGCAGTGCTAGAGGTCCCCCAGAGCAGTACTTC,CSARGPPEQYF
TRBD1,TRBJ2-5,.,TRBV7-2,TGTGCCAGCAGCTCCTTCGACAGGGACCAAGAGACCCAGTACTTC,CASSSFDRDQETQYF
TRBD2,TRBJ2-1,once,TRBV5-6,TGTGCCAGCAGCTACTTAGCGGGGGGGACCTACAATGAGCAGTTCTTC,CASSYLAGGTYNEQFF
.,TRBJ2-1,.,TRBV6-5,TGTGCCAGCAGTTACGATAGCGCGTCCTCCTACAATGAGCAGTTCTTC,CASSYDSASSYNEQFF
.,TRBJ2-7,once,TRBV15,TGTGCCACCAGCAGCGCTTCGAGTGCCGAGCAGTACTTC,CATSSASSAEQYF
.,TRBJ2-1,.,TRBV29-1,TGCAGCGTTGATGGGGTTCCCTCCTACAATGAGCAGTTCTTC,CSVDGVPSYNEQFF
TRBD1,TRBJ1-1,.,TRBV4-3,TGCGCCAGCAGCCATACCGGGACAGGGGTAGCTGAAGCTTTCTTT,CASSHTGTGVAEAFF
TRBD1,TRBJ2-7,.,TRBV6-6,TGTGCCAGCAGCAGGAGGGACAGGGTCCACGAGCAGTACTTC,CASSRRDRVHEQYF